The 25 T cell receptor beta chains below all came from one sample that was sequenced in a study of T cell changes during pregnancy in multiple sclerosis. Clones were read by immunoSEQ multiplex PCR, and TCRdb kept only the in-frame ones, dropping some. The table includes about 18,000 clones, 88% detected once. Material: CD4+ T cells from peripheral blood mononuclear cells, obtained in the first trimester of pregnancy. The receptors were gathered from a female donor in good health, enrolled as a control in a pregnancy study.

V and J are TRBV6-5 and TRBJ2-1; D gene unclear. The CDR3 totals 13 residues. The germline CDR1 and CDR2 sequences are MNHEY and SVGAGI. The V end lost 6 bases, the J end lost 0 bases, and 6 bases lay between the germline ends. CDR3 region: CASRLSSYNEQFF. The CDR3 coding sequence is TGTGCCAGCAGGTTGAGCTCCTACAATGAGCAGTTCTTC.

The chain carries TRBV10-3 and TRBJ2-5, with D maybe TRBD1 (5 bases). Trimming left V 2 bases short and J 5 bases short, with 9 bases between. Looked up from germline, CDR1 is ENHRY and CDR2 is SYGVKD. The CDR3 has 13 amino acids. This chain's CDR3 is CAISEGAAETQYF. The CDR3 coding sequence is TGTGCCATCAGTGAGGGGGCGGCGGAGACCCAGTACTTC.

The chain joins TRBV6-1 to TRBJ2-7, with no clear D. With 8 bases removed from V and 3 bases from J, the gap between germline ends came to 11 bases. This CDR3 has 12 residues. In germline, CDR1 is MNHNS, CDR2 SASEGT. DNA of the CDR3: TGTGCCAGCTCAATGAGTGGCTACGAGCAGTACTTC. Protein product: CASSMSGYEQYF.

The V call is TRBV10-3, the J call TRBJ2-2, with TRBD1 identical over 8 bases. J gave up 7 bases and V 10 bases, and 14 bases lay outside the gene matches. The CDR3 is 15 amino acids. The V gene's germline CDR1 is ENHRY and CDR2 SYGVKD. The CDR3 DNA reads TGTGCCACCGTGGCATCAGGGGGCAGGGACGGGGAGCTGTTTTTT. Its translation is CATVASGGRDGELFF.

The chain couples TRBV19 to TRBJ1-2; D may be TRBD1 (5 bases). Trimming shortened V by 9 bases and J by 0 bases, and 17 bases separated the two germline ends. The CDR3 has 15 residues. The germline CDR1 and CDR2 sequences are LNHDA and SQIVND (reference sequence). The CDR3: CASSGGVSTNYGYTF. The CDR3 DNA follows: TGTGCCAGCTCCGGGGGGGTATCAACTAACTATGGCTACACCTTC.

The sample holds one count of this clone. V usage is TRBV16 and J usage is TRBJ1-2; TRBD1 matches 9 bases. Germline V gene sequence: CDR1 KGHSY, CDR2 FQNENV. The CDR3 length is 14 residues. V was clipped by 1 base and J by 5 bases; unmatched bases: 2. This chain's CDR3 is CASSQLQGAYGYTF. The CDR3 DNA reads as TGTGCCAGCAGCCAATTACAGGGGGCATATGGCTACACCTTC.

The V call is TRBV29-1, the J call TRBJ2-2; TRBD2 is a possible D gene (7 bases). Germline CDR1 SQVTM, CDR2 ANQGSEA. Between the trimmed V and J ends, which lost 3 bases and 3 bases, there was a span of 17 bases. This CDR3 is 16 amino acids long. The CDR3 nucleotides read TGCAGCGTTGAGGGACGGGGGGAGGGGGACACCGGGGAGCTGTTTTTT. Its protein product is CSVEGRGEGDTGELFF.

The chain recombines TRBV27 with TRBJ1-2; 10 bases align to TRBD1. This CDR3 is 15 amino acids long. V trimming: 2 bases; J trimming: 3 bases; junction bases outside the gene matches: 3. CDR1 is MNHEY and CDR2 is SMNVEV in the germline V gene (reference sequence). In nucleotides, the CDR3 is TGTGCCAGCAGTTTACTCGGGACAGGGGACTATGGCTACACCTTC. The encoded protein is CASSLLGTGDYGYTF.

This chain connects TRBV15 to TRBJ2-7; D remains ambiguous. V was clipped by 4 bases and J by 0 bases, with 13 bases between them. Germline loops: CDR1 LNHNV, CDR2 YYDKDF (reference sequence). The CDR3 loop spans 15 amino acids. The CDR3 DNA reads as TGTGCCACCAGCACCCGCCCTTGGAGCTCCTACGAGCAGTACTTC. Translation: CATSTRPWSSYEQYF. Filled out from reference TRBV15 and TRBJ2-7, the complete variable domain reads DAMVIQNPRYQVTQFGKPVTLSCSQTLNHNVMYWYQQKSSQAPKLLFHYYDKDFNNEADTPDNFQSRRPNTSFCFLDIRSPGLGDTAMYLCATSTRPWSSYEQYFGPGTRLTVT.

The rearrangement links TRBV4-2 to TRBJ1-1, with D uncertain. Trimming cost V 11 bases and J 0 bases, with 13 bases left between them. The CDR3 runs 13 residues. The germline gives CDR1 LGHNA, CDR2 YNFKEQ. In DNA, the CDR3 is TGTGCCGCTACCGGGGATTTGAACACTGAAGCTTTCTTT. It translates to CAATGDLNTEAFF.

The chain links TRBV5-8 to TRBJ2-5, with 12 bases fitting TRBD2. The germline V gene has CDR1 SGHTS and CDR2 YDEGEE. The CDR3 sequence is 19 residues long. The junction had 13 bases not matched to a gene; V was cut back by 4 bases and J by 0 bases. Here the CDR3 reads CASSPPSGRAWGYQETQYF. CDR3 DNA sequence: TGTGCCAGCAGCCCACCTAGCGGGAGGGCCTGGGGGTACCAAGAGACCCAGTACTTC.

The chain is built from TRBV6-1 and TRBJ2-2; 7 bases line up with TRBD1. With 10 bases clipped from V and 6 bases from J, the junction kept 14 bases outside the gene matches. The CDR3 length is 15 residues. Germline CDR1 MNHNS, CDR2 SASEGT. CDR3: CATSIPTGAPGELFF. In nucleotides, the CDR3 is TGTGCCACCTCAATCCCAACAGGGGCCCCCGGGGAGCTGTTTTTT.

The genes are TRBV7-8 and TRBJ2-5, with D tentatively TRBD2 (5 bases). The CDR3 covers 13 residues. Germline V lookup: CDR1 SGHVS, CDR2 FQNEAQ. With 5 bases removed from V and 6 bases from J, the gap between germline ends came to 13 bases. The CDR3 DNA reads TGTGCCAGCAGCGCCGGGAAGGAGAAGACCCAGTACTTC. It translates to CASSAGKEKTQYF.

The chain combines TRBV7-9 with TRBJ2-3, with 10 bases that match TRBD2. Germline CDR1 reads SEHNR; CDR2 reads FQNEAQ (reference sequence). With 5 bases clipped from V and 1 base from J, the junction kept 9 bases outside the gene matches. This CDR3 comprises 17 residues. This chain's CDR3 is CASSPRGLAGGTDTQYF. In DNA, the CDR3 is TGTGCCAGCAGCCCCCGCGGGCTAGCGGGGGGCACAGATACGCAGTATTTT.

The chain carries TRBV6-5 and TRBJ2-1; TRBD1 matches at 10 bases. Germline CDR1 and CDR2: MNHEY and SVGAGI. V shed 6 bases, J shed 3 bases, and the junction held 5 bases outside the gene matches. CDR3 length: 15 amino acids. DNA for the CDR3: TGTGCCAGCAGGGAGGGACAGGGGATCTACAATGAGCAGTTCTTC. This gives the protein CASREGQGIYNEQFF.

The chain's CDR3 is CASRDSEYYEQYF. CDR3 in DNA: TGTGCCAGCCGGGACAGCGAATACTACGAGCAGTACTTC. V gene TRBV6-5 combines with J gene TRBJ2-7; 7 bases agree with TRBD1. Germline values: CDR1 MNHEY, CDR2 SVGAGI. This CDR3 region has 13 residues. The trim removed 8 bases at V and 3 bases at J, leaving 7 bases unmatched.

The sample holds one count of this clone. The chain has TRBV25-1 and TRBJ2-7; perhaps TRBD2 as D (6 bases). Looked up from germline, CDR1 is MGHDK and CDR2 is SYGVNS. With 8 bases removed from V and 4 bases from J, the gap between germline ends came to 18 bases. The CDR3 spans 14 residues. In DNA form, the CDR3 reads TGTGCCAGCGAAATTCCCACAGGAGGGTACGAGCAGTACTTC. Translated: CASEIPTGGYEQYF.

The chain combines TRBV27 with TRBJ1-2; 7 nucleotides line up with TRBD1. V was clipped by 9 bases and J by 7 bases; unmatched bases: 11. The CDR3 consists of 13 residues. The V gene's germline CDR1 is MNHEY and CDR2 SMNVEV (reference sequence). The DNA of the CDR3 is TGTGCCAGTTACCGACAGGGTGATCGTGGCTACACCTTC. Translation gives CASYRQGDRGYTF.

The rearrangement joins TRBV5-5 to TRBJ2-2; possibly TRBD1 for D (5 bases). V lost 6 bases and J lost 1, with 10 bases in between. The CDR3 is 14 residues long. Per the germline V gene, CDR1 is SGHKS and CDR2 is YYEKEE (reference sequence). The CDR3 sequence: CASKITGNTGELFF. DNA of the CDR3: TGTGCCAGCAAAATTACAGGGAACACCGGGGAGCTGTTTTTT.

The chain joins TRBV7-9 to TRBJ1-1; no definite D call. This CDR3 region has 13 residues. Trimming removed 5 bases at V and 1 base at J, with 8 bases between. Germline lookup yields CDR1 SEHNR and CDR2 FQNEAQ (reference sequence). DNA of the CDR3: TGTGCCAGCAGCCCCCCGGGGAACACTGAAGCTTTCTTT. Its protein product is CASSPPGNTEAFF.

This clone was counted only a few times. V gene TRBV27 combines with J gene TRBJ2-1, with 9 bases that match TRBD2. The CDR3 contains 16 residues. The germline V gene encodes CDR1 MNHEY and CDR2 SMNVEV (reference sequence). Trimming took 3 bases from V and 2 from J; bases not matched to a gene: 5. As DNA, the CDR3 is TGTGCCAGCAGTTTCTTAATAGCGGGAGCCTACAATGAGCAGTTCTTC. Residues: CASSFLIAGAYNEQFF.

The chain is built from TRBV5-8 and TRBJ1-5; D might be TRBD1 (5 bases). V shed 7 bases and J shed 0 bases, with 11 bases lying between them. CDR1 is SGHTS, CDR2 YDEGEE, per germline. The CDR3 spans 14 residues. The CDR3: CASPRDYSNQPQHF. For the CDR3, the DNA is TGTGCCAGCCCTAGGGACTATAGCAATCAGCCCCAGCATTTT.

V is TRBV19 and J is TRBJ1-1; D is unclear. CDR3 size: 12 residues. Germline V lookup: CDR1 LNHDA, CDR2 SQIVND (reference sequence). V lost 1 base, J lost 7 bases, and 7 bases lay in between. The CDR3 DNA follows: TGTGCCAGTAGTATAGGGCTGTATGAAGCTTTCTTT. It translates to CASSIGLYEAFF.

The chain combines TRBV27 with TRBJ2-7; tentative D call: TRBD1 (6 bases). V lost 5 bases, J lost 4 bases, and 15 bases lay in between. This CDR3 spans 14 amino acids. CDR1 and CDR2 from the germline V gene are MNHEY and SMNVEV (reference sequence). This chain's CDR3 is CASSNNRVGYEQYF. The CDR3 coding sequence is TGTGCCAGCAGTAACAACAGGGTTGGGTACGAGCAGTACTTC.

CDR3 region: CASSTDRGNTEAFF. DNA for the CDR3: TGTGCCAGTAGTACGGACAGAGGGAACACTGAAGCTTTCTTT. The chain couples TRBV19 to TRBJ1-1; D is possibly TRBD1 (6 bases). This CDR3 is 14 amino acids long. Germline V gene data show CDR1 as LNHDA and CDR2 as SQIVND (reference sequence). V was pared by 4 bases and J by 1 base, with 10 bases between.